Following are 9 T cell receptor beta chains from one sample sequenced in a study of T cells in Graves' hyperthyroidism and ophthalmopathy (dated by TCRdb to between 2018 and 2021). Library generation was performed with multiplex PCR. Sequencing was carried out with an Illumina HiSeq 2000. TCR beta CDR3 regions were amplified from RNA transcripts. For the first round of RT-PCR on the TCR CDR3, the HTBI primer set was used together with the Qiagen OneStep RT-PCR kit. TCRdb reprocessed the public reads (quality trimming at Q25 with fastp, clone calling with MiXCR) and kept in-frame beta chains. Duplicate CDR3 protein sequences are folded into a single record with the most common DNA and genes. This sample lists roughly 400,000 distinct CDR3 sequences; over 11% were detected once. The ten largest make up 28% of the sample. Sequencing was carried out using blood. The receptors derive from a man aged 50 to 60 with Graves' ophthalmopathy.

The chain carries TRBV6-2 or TRBV6-3 and TRBJ1-1; D remains ambiguous. Germline loops: CDR1 MNHEY, CDR2 SVGEGT. The ends were cut back, 6 bases at V and 0 bases at J, with 20 bases in the middle. The CDR3 is 17 amino acids. The CDR3 region is CASRIRSPRLMNTEAFF. CDR3 nucleotide sequence: TGTGCCAGCAGGATAAGAAGCCCACGACTCATGAACACTGAAGCTTTCTTT.

This clonotype was counted at least ten times. This chain uses TRBV11-2 with TRBJ2-3; 7 nucleotides match TRBD2. Trimming removed 3 bases from V and 1 base from J; junction bases left unmatched: 4. The CDR3 loop spans 15 amino acids. Germline values: CDR1 SGHAT, CDR2 FQNNGV. The CDR3 reads CASSFLAGGTDTQYF. The CDR3 bases are TGTGCCAGCAGCTTTCTTGCGGGGGGCACAGATACGCAGTATTTT. The entire variable domain, with the rest obtained from reference TRBV11-2 and TRBJ2-3, is as follows: EAGVAQSPRYKIIEKRQSVAFWCNPISGHATLYWYQQILGQGPKLLIQFQNNGVVDDSQLPKDRFSAERLKGVDSTLKIQPAKLEDSAVYLCASSFLAGGTDTQYFGPGTRLTVL.

This clonotype has at least ten counts. The genes are TRBV12-3 or TRBV12-4 and TRBJ2-1; 8 nucleotides match TRBD1. This CDR3 has 14 amino acids. J was trimmed by 9 bases and V by 2 bases; bases with no gene match: 6. CDR3 DNA sequence: TGTGCCAGCAGTTTATGCCAGGGGGCGTGTGAGCAGTTCTTC. Residues: CASSLCQGACEQFF.

This clonotype was observed at least ten times. V and J are TRBV6-1 and TRBJ1-1; possibly TRBD1 for D (5 bases). Germline V lookup: CDR1 MNHNS, CDR2 SASEGT. The CDR3 runs 17 residues. V dropped 5 bases and J dropped 3 bases, with 22 bases sitting between them. The CDR3 nucleotides read TGTGCCAGCAGTTCCGACAGCCCCGCCGGGACTTACACTGAAGCTTTCTTT. It codes for CASSSDSPAGTYTEAFF.

This chain joins TRBV2 and TRBJ2-3, with TRBD1 matching over 7 bases. With V trimmed by 6 bases and J by 5 bases, 11 bases remained unmatched. Germline V gene lookup returns CDR1 SNHLY and CDR2 FYNNEI. CDR3 length: 15 amino acids. The chain's CDR3 is CASRSQGNPVDTQYF. CDR3 nucleotides: TGTGCCAGCAGATCACAGGGGAACCCGGTAGATACGCAGTATTTT.

At least ten counts were recorded for this clonotype. The chain is built from TRBV20-1 and TRBJ2-3; 9 nucleotides align to TRBD1. With V trimmed by 1 base and J by 3 bases, 8 bases remained unmatched. This CDR3 comprises 16 residues. Germline CDR1 and CDR2: DFQATT and SNEGSKA (reference sequence). CDR3 sequence: CSARAASGQGTDTQYF. DNA for the CDR3: TGCAGTGCTAGAGCCGCCTCGGGACAGGGTACAGATACGCAGTATTTT.

This clonotype was observed at least ten times. The chain combines TRBV29-1 with TRBJ2-1; TRBD1 matches 10 bases. The germline V gene has CDR1 SQVTM and CDR2 ANQGSEA. Trimming cost V 1 base and J 5 bases; bases outside gene matches: 8. This CDR3 is 16 amino acids long. CDR3 in DNA: TGCAGCGTTGAAGGGAGACAGGGGGCACCGGACAATGAGCAGTTCTTC. Translated: CSVEGRQGAPDNEQFF.

This clonotype has a count of ten or more. The genes are TRBV6-1 and TRBJ1-1; 9 bases match TRBD1. Germline V lookup: CDR1 MNHNS, CDR2 SASEGT. With V trimmed by 4 bases and J by 6 bases, 6 bases remained unmatched. This CDR3 is 14 amino acids long. This chain's CDR3 is CASSGGQGFSEAFF. The CDR3 bases are TGTGCCAGCAGTGGGGGACAGGGATTCTCTGAAGCTTTCTTT.

The V and J genes are TRBV19 and TRBJ2-3; D is perhaps TRBD1 (6 bases). From germline, CDR1 is LNHDA and CDR2 SQIVND (reference sequence). The CDR3 runs to 14 residues. V lost 6 bases, J lost 0 bases, and 10 bases lay in between. CDR3 in amino acids: CASRTDRSTDTQYF. The DNA of the CDR3 is TGTGCCAGTAGGACGGACAGAAGCACAGATACGCAGTATTTT.